A selection of T cell receptor beta chains follows, all from one sample in a study of cytomegalovirus exposure and HLA in healthy donors. TCRdb keeps only in-frame clones here, not all; method: immunoSEQ multiplex PCR. The data contain more than 150,000 clones, 60% to 80% of them singletons. Source material: PBMCs. These receptors were taken from a man in his forties or fifties in good health and CMV-seropositive. CDR3s include the opening cysteine and the closing phenylalanine or tryptophan. The order of the fields is V gene, D gene, J gene, clone size, CDR3 DNA, CDR3 protein. A D gene is named only where the DNA matches it firmly. Rows may omit the clone size; those that give it use once, few, many or a size class.

TRBV6-4	-	TRBJ2-1	-	TGTGCCAGCAGTGACGAGGGCGGGGTTGGTTTCAATGAGCAGTTCTTC	CASSDEGGVGFNEQFF
TRBV7-9	-	TRBJ1-6	-	TGTTCCAGCAGCTTAGAACGGGAGAATTCACCCCTCCACTTT	CSSSLERENSPLHF
TRBV19	TRBD1	TRBJ2-5	-	TGTGCCTGTGGTCCAGGGGCAGGGGGCGCCGAGACCCAGTACTTC	CACGPGAGGAETQYF
TRBV6-1	-	TRBJ1-4	-	TGTGCCAGCAGGGAGGGGCTGGATGAAAAACTGTTTTTT	CASREGLDEKLFF
TRBV6-6	TRBD1	TRBJ1-1	few	TGTGCCAGCAGTTACGACAGGGGGGGCACTGAAGCTTTCTTT	CASSYDRGGTEAFF
TRBV5-1	-	TRBJ2-6	-	TGCGCCAGCAGCTTGGAAGGGGGTAACTCTGGGGCCAACGTCCTGACTTTC	CASSLEGGNSGANVLTF
TRBV2	-	TRBJ1-2	-	TGTGCCAGCAGTGAAGCCACTACAGGAGCGTATGGCTACGCCTTC	CASSEATTGAYGYAF
TRBV25-1	-	TRBJ2-5	-	TGTGCCAGCAGTGAGGGAGGGGGTTTAGAGACCCAGTACTTC	CASSEGGGLETQYF
TRBV9	TRBD1	TRBJ1-4	-	TGTGCCAGCAGCATATCGGACAGGGGTTGGGAAAAACTGTTTTTT	CASSISDRGWEKLFF
TRBV7-9	-	TRBJ1-2	-	TGTGCCAGCAGCTTAACCCCTTTCCCGGGAAGGGTTGGCTACACCTTC	CASSLTPFPGRVGYTF
TRBV7-2	-	TRBJ1-6	-	TGTGCCAGCAGCTTAGCGGGGAGCCCGTCACCCCTCCACTTT	CASSLAGSPSPLHF
TRBV19	-	TRBJ1-5	-	TGTGCCAGTAGTCATGGGCAGGGCGATCAGCCCCAGCATTTT	CASSHGQGDQPQHF
TRBV27	TRBD1	TRBJ1-1	-	TGTGCCAGCGGGACGACAGGGAAGGGGGTGAACACTGAAGCTTTCTTT	CASGTTGKGVNTEAFF
TRBV2	TRBD1	TRBJ1-6	few	TGTGCCAGCAGTAGGAGGACAGGGAATTTTGATTCACCCCTCCACTTT	CASSRRTGNFDSPLHF
TRBV5-1	-	TRBJ2-5	-	TGCGCCAGCAGCTTGCGCCTGAGTCAGACCCAGTACTTC	CASSLRLSQTQYF
TRBV27	-	TRBJ1-2	-	TGTGCCAGCAGTTTATCCCCCGAGACGGGAGTCTATGGCTACACCTTC	CASSLSPETGVYGYTF
TRBV7-2	TRBD1	TRBJ2-7	-	TGTGCCAGCAGCCCGGGGACAGGTGTCTACGAGCAGTACTTC	CASSPGTGVYEQYF
TRBV7-9	TRBD2	TRBJ2-2	-	TGTGCCAGCAGCTTGGGGGGGTTCACCGGGGAGCTGTTTTTT	CASSLGGFTGELFF
TRBV5-1	-	TRBJ1-2	few	TGCGCCAGCAGCCCCACCGGGGGGACGGAAGGCTACACCTTC	CASSPTGGTEGYTF
TRBV7-8	TRBD2	TRBJ2-3	few	TGTGCCAGCAGCTTAGGGCTAGCGGGGGGGTGGGCAGATACGCAGTATTTT	CASSLGLAGGWADTQYF
TRBV7-6	-	TRBJ1-6	-	TGTGCCAGCAGCCTCCCCAATTCACCCCTCCACTTT	CASSLPNSPLHF
TRBV27	-	TRBJ1-1	-	TGTGCCAGCAGTTTCGGGGGGGGTTGGGGCACTGAAGCTTTCTTT	CASSFGGGWGTEAFF
TRBV2	-	TRBJ2-3	-	TGTGCCAGCAGTGAAGCGGGTAGGCGGGGCACAGATACGCAGTATTTT	CASSEAGRRGTDTQYF
TRBV14	-	TRBJ1-3	-	TGTGCCAGCAGCGGCATCGAAGGAAACACCATATATTTT	CASSGIEGNTIYF
TRBV4-2	TRBD2	TRBJ2-2	-	TGTGCCAGCAGCCGGGGATCCGGGACTAGCGGAACCGGGGAGCTGTTTTTT	CASSRGSGTSGTGELFF
TRBV7-9	-	TRBJ2-1	-	TGTGCCAGCAGCTTACAGGACAATGAGCAGTTCTTC	CASSLQDNEQFF
TRBV4-3	-	TRBJ1-1	-	TGCGCCAGCAGCCAAGCTTGGGCAAGATGGGACACTGAAGCTTTCTTT	CASSQAWARWDTEAFF
TRBV25-1	-	TRBJ2-7	-	TGTGCCAGCAGTCCCCCGGGGATCTACGACGAGCAGTACTTC	CASSPPGIYDEQYF
TRBV28	-	TRBJ1-1	-	TGTGCCAGCAGGGGGGACACGGTGAACACTGAAGCTTTCTTT	CASRGDTVNTEAFF